This TCR beta chain was observed in a study of blood T cell repertoires in COVID-19. Study at large: The United States, Italy and Spain provided the acute and convalescent COVID-19 samples.

Clones were sequenced by immunoSEQ multiplex PCR, and TCRdb holds only the in-frame ones, with some missing. The sample includes around 230,000 clones, 70% to 90% seen only once; the top ten take about 2.2%. The germline V and J ends were trimmed by 2 bases and 4 bases, with 14 bases remaining between them. Germline V lookup: CDR1 ENHRY, CDR2 SYGVKD. The CDR3 totals 15 residues. The TCR originated in a man younger than 45 who had recovered from COVID-19. V and J are TRBV10-3 and TRBJ1-2, with a tentative D call TRBD1 (6 bases). Sequencing was carried out using peripheral blood. CDR3 coding DNA: TGTGCCATCAGTGAGGGCCAGGGGAGGGCCTATGGCTACACCTTC. Translating it yields CAISEGQGRAYGYTF.